The sequence of this TCR beta chain was determined in a study of shared clonotypes between healthy human individuals. Generated by immunoSEQ multiplex PCR, the TCRdb table keeps only in-frame clones and is missing some. The sample shows about 1,800,000 clones, approximately 94% of them seen only once. Study-level findings and limits: Compared with memory subsets, naive subsets generally had larger estimated richness. Shared clonotypes: approximately 5% naive CD4, around 4% naive CD8, roughly 2.2% memory CD4, 0.4% to 0.45% memory CD8.

From germline, CDR1 is SNHLY and CDR2 FYNNEI. There are 14 residues in the CDR3. V lost 3 bases to trimming and J lost 0 bases, with 7 bases between them. As concerns this clone: The antigen remains unidentified.

Positively selected for CCR7, the CD45RO-negative cells used as naive CD8 cells excluded terminally differentiated effector memory CD45RA+ cells. The sequence was collected from a man between 18 and 35 years old in good health. V and J are TRBV2 and TRBJ2-3, with D maybe TRBD2 (5 bases). Input material: naive CD8+ T cells sorted from blood. Here the CDR3 reads CASSDTGSTDTQYF. The CDR3 region has the DNA TGTGCCAGCAGTGATACGGGGAGCACAGATACGCAGTATTTT.